The 21 T cell receptor beta chains given below trace back to one sample, sequenced in a study of human T cells and chemical hapten exposure. A single record per CDR3 protein comes from TCRdb applying MiXCR to the RACE reads. Of approximately 89,000 distinct CDR3 sequences detected, less than 8.5% appear once; the ten largest clones hold 1.3%. Indicated time point: patch test 2, 6 weeks after DPC sensitization. Treatment noted: therapeutic diphenylcyclopropenone sensitization with weekly scalp DPC. Here the sequenced sample was whole blood, taken in connection with sensitization to the hapten diphenylcyclopropenone (DPC). The receptors shown here come from a woman aged 30 to 39 with alopecia areata. Some clones in this sample may be carry-over from other donors' samples.

A few counts support this clonotype. This chain uses TRBV6-5 with TRBJ1-1; D gene uncertain. The CDR3 loop spans 12 amino acids. V gave up 6 bases and J gave up 1 base, with 6 bases separating them. Looked up from germline, CDR1 is MNHEY and CDR2 is SVGAGI. The CDR3 nucleotides read TGTGCCAGCAGACGGTCGAACACTGAAGCTTTCTTT. Translation gives CASRRSNTEAFF.

This clonotype was counted ten times or more. The V and J genes are TRBV12-3 or TRBV12-4 and TRBJ2-3, with a tentative D call TRBD2 (5 bases). The CDR3 is 14 amino acids. V was shortened by 6 bases and J by 2 bases, with 12 bases between the two germline ends. The CDR3 here is CASRGRHPTDTQYF. In nucleotides, the CDR3 is TGTGCCAGCAGGGGGAGACACCCCACAGATACGCAGTATTTT.

This clonotype was counted between two and nine times. V and J are TRBV20-1 and TRBJ1-5; 7 nucleotides match TRBD1. The CDR3 is made up of 15 amino acids. The V gene's germline CDR1 is DFQATT and CDR2 SNEGSKA (reference sequence). V lost 6 bases, J lost 1 base, and 9 bases stayed unmatched. The CDR3 bases are TGCAGTGCCACCGACGGACAGGCGAGCAATCAGCCCCAGCATTTT. Protein: CSATDGQASNQPQHF.

This clonotype has a count of ten or more. This chain joins TRBV2 and TRBJ2-6; weak D call: TRBD1 (6 bases). Germline CDR1 is SNHLY and CDR2 is FYNNEI. The CDR3 covers 15 residues. Between the trimmed V and J ends, which lost 3 bases and 0 bases, there was a span of 6 bases. This CDR3 is CASSETGSGANVLTF. As DNA, the CDR3 is TGTGCCAGCAGTGAGACAGGCTCTGGGGCCAACGTCCTGACTTTC.

In its sample, this clonotype was seen many times. The chain couples TRBV6-5 to TRBJ1-2, with TRBD1 matching 9 bases. V shed 7 bases, J shed 6 bases, and the junction held 6 bases outside the gene matches. This CDR3 is 13 amino acids long. Germline-derived CDR1 and CDR2 are MNHEY and SVGAGI. In DNA, the CDR3 is TGTGCCAGCACCGGGACAGGGAAGAATGGCTACACCTTC. Translated: CASTGTGKNGYTF.

The chain combines TRBV6-5 with TRBJ1-3; D uncertain. This CDR3 has 17 amino acids. V gave up 0 bases and J gave up 0 bases, with 12 bases separating them. CDR1 MNHEY and CDR2 SVGAGI come from the germline V gene. The CDR3 bases are TGTGCCAGCAGTTACTCATCGACCGAATTCTCTGGAAACACCATATATTTT. It encodes CASSYSSTEFSGNTIYF.

This clonotype was counted many times. This chain connects TRBV20-1 to TRBJ2-2; D is unresolved. Germline values: CDR1 DFQATT, CDR2 SNEGSKA (reference sequence). V was shortened by 5 bases and J by 7 bases, with 11 bases between the two germline ends. The CDR3 contains 12 residues. The CDR3 sequence: CSAAKESGELFF. CDR3 nucleotide sequence: TGCAGTGCTGCTAAGGAGAGCGGGGAGCTGTTTTTT.

This clonotype has just a few counts. The chain uses TRBV11-2 and TRBJ2-3, with 9 bases lining up with TRBD2. Germline V gene sequence: CDR1 SGHAT, CDR2 FQNNGV. This CDR3 has 16 amino acids. Losses at the gene ends were 1 base for V and 5 bases for J; bases not matched to a gene: 7. CDR3: CASSLVRGGTEDTQYF. Written as DNA, the CDR3 is TGTGCCAGCAGCTTAGTGCGGGGGGGCACAGAAGATACGCAGTATTTT.

V is TRBV7-2 and J is TRBJ2-7; D is possibly TRBD2 (6 bases). The V gene lost 4 bases and the J gene lost 6 bases, with 7 bases spanning the gap. Germline V gives CDR1 SGHTA, CDR2 FQGNSA. The CDR3 is 11 residues long. The CDR3 loop is CASSSRGEQYF. The CDR3 nucleotides read TGTGCCAGCAGCTCGCGGGGCGAGCAGTACTTC. Based on the CDR3 plus reference TRBV7-2 and TRBJ2-7, the full variable domain is GAGVSQSPSNKVTEKGKDVELRCDPISGHTALYWYRQSLGQGLEFLIYFQGNSAPDKSGLPSDRFSAERTGGSVSTLTIQRTQQEDSAVYLCASSSRGEQYFGPGTRLTVT.

The sample holds many counts of this clonotype. In DNA, the CDR3 is TGTGCCACCGCAAGGGACAGCCTAAATGAAAAACTGTTTTTT. Encoded protein: CATARDSLNEKLFF. The chain recombines TRBV10-3 with TRBJ1-4, with 7 bases that match TRBD1. CDR3 length: 14 residues. J gave up 5 bases and V 10 bases, and 10 bases lay outside the gene matches. Germline lookup yields CDR1 ENHRY and CDR2 SYGVKD.

At least ten counts were recorded for this clonotype. This chain joins TRBV2 and TRBJ1-2; no reliable D call. With 6 bases removed from V and 3 bases from J, the gap between germline ends came to 14 bases. CDR1 and CDR2 (germline): SNHLY, FYNNEI. This CDR3 region has 14 residues. The CDR3 here is CASRVERFDYGYTF. The DNA for the CDR3 is TGTGCCAGCAGGGTCGAGAGATTCGACTATGGCTACACCTTC.

The J gene is TRBJ1-1, the V gene TRBV10-3; 9 nucleotides agree with TRBD1. V was clipped by 7 bases and J by 4 bases; unmatched bases: 4. The CDR3 runs to 13 residues. Looked up from germline, CDR1 is ENHRY and CDR2 is SYGVKD. CDR3 protein: CAITGQGTTEAFF. CDR3 bases: TGTGCCATCACCGGACAGGGGACCACTGAAGCTTTCTTT.

This clonotype has at least ten counts. V and J are TRBV5-1 and TRBJ1-1, with D maybe TRBD1 (5 bases). Germline V gives CDR1 SGHRS, CDR2 YFSETQ. The V end was cut by 2 bases, the J end by 7 bases, with 15 bases between. This CDR3 spans 14 amino acids. The CDR3 is CASSLGTQGSEAFF. CDR3 sequence (DNA): TGCGCCAGCAGCTTAGGGACCCAAGGGAGTGAAGCTTTCTTT. Full variable domain (outside the CDR3, taken from reference TRBV5-1 and TRBJ1-1): KAGVTQTPRYLIKTRGQQVTLSCSPISGHRSVSWYQQTPGQGLQFLFEYFSETQRNKGNFPGRFSGRQFSNSRSEMNVSTLELGDSALYLCASSLGTQGSEAFFGQGTRLTVV.

The chain links TRBV12-3 or TRBV12-4 to TRBJ1-1, with a weak D call TRBD1 (6 bases). V gave up 9 bases and J gave up 5 bases, with 16 bases separating them. CDR3 size: 13 residues. CDR3 in DNA: TGTGCCAGTAAGGAGGGGGATCATACTGAAGCTTTCTTT. It translates to CASKEGDHTEAFF.

This clonotype was observed many times. The DNA of the CDR3 is TGTGCCAGCAGCGAAACTAGCGGGGGGGCAGATACGCAGTATTTT. Encoded protein: CASSETSGGADTQYF. The chain joins TRBV6-1 to TRBJ2-3; TRBD2 aligns across 13 bases. The CDR3 runs to 15 residues. V shed 6 bases and J 4 bases; nucleotides not matched to a gene: 4. Germline V gene sequence: CDR1 MNHNS, CDR2 SASEGT.

V gene TRBV10-3 combines with J gene TRBJ1-1, with TRBD1 as a possible D gene (5 bases). V lost 11 bases to trimming and J lost 1 base, with 14 bases between them. Germline V gives CDR1 ENHRY, CDR2 SYGVKD. The CDR3 loop spans 13 amino acids. The DNA for the CDR3 is TGTGCCTCCGGGACGATCAGGAACACTGAAGCTTTCTTT. Encoded protein: CASGTIRNTEAFF.

On this clonotype itself: One base away lies a much larger clone, so this may be a sequencing read error. The genes are TRBV5-1 and TRBJ2-1, with TRBD1 identical over 8 bases. Germline assignment: CDR1 SGHRS and CDR2 YFSETQ. The CDR3 is 17 residues long. Here the CDR3 reads CASSWGQAYISYNELFF. The CDR3 DNA reads TGCGCCAGCAGCTGGGGACAGGCCTACATATCCTACAATGAGCTGTTCTTC.

This clonotype was detected many times. This chain links TRBV12-3 or TRBV12-4 with TRBJ1-4; D not certain. This CDR3 comprises 16 residues. V was clipped by 5 bases and J by 8 bases, with 21 bases between them. The DNA of the CDR3 is TGTGCCAGCAGTATAAGAGCAGGTCCGGCCCCCGAAAAACTGTTTTTT. Its protein is CASSIRAGPAPEKLFF.

This clonotype was seen a handful of times. V is TRBV11-2 and J is TRBJ2-3, with TRBD2 as a possible D gene (6 bases). CDR1 SGHAT and CDR2 FQNNGV come from the germline V gene. Trimming left V 4 bases short and J 2 bases short, with 10 bases between. The CDR3 contains 14 residues. The CDR3 sequence is CASSSGTFTDTQYF. The CDR3 nucleotides read TGTGCCAGCAGCTCGGGGACTTTCACAGATACGCAGTATTTT.

V is TRBV7-2 and J is TRBJ1-1, with D perhaps matching TRBD1 (5 bases). In germline, CDR1 is SGHTA, CDR2 FQGNSA. The V and J ends lost 0 bases and 3 bases respectively, with 5 bases between them. This CDR3 is 13 amino acids long. The CDR3 nucleotides read TGTGCCAGCAGCTTAGCGGGACACACTGAAGCTTTCTTT. This encodes CASSLAGHTEAFF.

The chain carries TRBV19 and TRBJ1-2, with a weak D call TRBD1 (5 bases). The CDR3 extends over 18 amino acids. Trimming left V 1 base short and J 2 bases short, with 20 bases between. The germline V gene encodes CDR1 LNHDA and CDR2 SQIVND (reference sequence). The chain's CDR3 is CASSIVGIPRDGNYGYTF. As DNA, the CDR3 is TGTGCCAGTAGTATAGTTGGTATACCCAGGGATGGGAACTATGGCTACACCTTC.